These 17 T cell receptor beta chains came from one sample sequenced in a study of CD8 T cells in ankylosing spondylitis. MiXCR, applied by TCRdb to the 5' RACE reads, yields one record per CDR3 protein. The table lists some 150,000 distinct CDR3 sequences, around 45% of them singletons, with 13% to 15% in the top ten. Sequencing was performed on synovial fluid, either unsorted or a sorted T cell fraction (not recorded which). Receptor source: a male donor with ankylosing spondylitis.

The chain is built from TRBV27 and TRBJ2-7, with TRBD2 matching 10 bases. V lost 3 bases, J lost 6 bases, and 11 bases stayed unmatched. The CDR3 is 16 residues long. Germline CDR1 is MNHEY and CDR2 is SMNVEV (reference sequence). This chain's CDR3 is CASSFWVQGTSVEQYF. The CDR3 DNA reads as TGTGCCAGCAGTTTTTGGGTACAGGGGACTAGCGTCGAGCAGTACTTC.

Ten or more counts support this clonotype. The chain is built from TRBV3-1 and TRBJ1-6; D unclear. Looked up from germline, CDR1 is LGHDT and CDR2 is YNNKEL (reference sequence). V lost 0 bases, J lost 9 bases, and 9 bases lay in between. The CDR3 sequence is 14 residues long. The CDR3 nucleotides read TGTGCCAGCAGCCAAGAAGGCACAGTTTCACCCCTCCACTTT. It specifies CASSQEGTVSPLHF.

In its sample, this clonotype was seen a few times. V and J are TRBV4-3 and TRBJ2-7; TRBD1 matches at 9 bases. The V gene end was trimmed by 2 bases and the J gene end by 2 bases; junction bases not matched to a gene: 4. The germline CDR1 and CDR2 sequences are LGHNA and YSLEER. The CDR3 totals 15 residues. The CDR3: CASSQTTGGPYEQYF. The CDR3 DNA reads TGCGCCAGCAGCCAAACGACAGGGGGGCCCTACGAGCAGTACTTC.

This sequence joins TRBV7-8 and TRBJ2-1; D is unresolved. Trimming stripped 6 bases from V and 0 bases from J, with 12 bases between. CDR3 length equals 15 residues. Germline V gives CDR1 SGHVS, CDR2 FQNEAQ. In DNA, the CDR3 is TGTGCCAGCAGTTATTTCTTTAGCTCCTACAATGAGCAGTTCTTC. It encodes CASSYFFSSYNEQFF.

The chain employs TRBV28 and TRBJ1-5; tentative D call: TRBD1 (5 bases). The length of the CDR3 is 18 residues. Trimming shortened V by 2 bases and J by 3 bases, and 20 bases separated the two germline ends. CDR1 is MDHEN, CDR2 SYDVKM, per germline. DNA of the CDR3: TGTGCCAGCAGTTTAAGGAGGGGCTCGGGGTTATCCAATCAGCCCCAGCATTTT. This encodes CASSLRRGSGLSNQPQHF.

The chain is built from TRBV6-2 or TRBV6-3 and TRBJ2-7, with 9 bases aligning to TRBD2. Germline lookup yields CDR1 MNHEY and CDR2 SVGEGT. V gave up 7 bases and J gave up 5 bases; unmatched junction bases: 27. The CDR3 totals 20 residues. Here the CDR3 DNA reads TGTGCCAGCATCCGCCCGGGACAAGGGAGCGGGAGGAAGGATTTAAACGAGCAGTACTTC. It codes for CASIRPGQGSGRKDLNEQYF.

The chain combines TRBV28 with TRBJ1-5, with 7 bases aligning to TRBD1. The V gene end was trimmed by 5 bases and the J gene end by 0 bases; junction bases not matched to a gene: 13. CDR1 and CDR2 (germline): MDHEN, SYDVKM. This CDR3 comprises 18 residues. The CDR3 DNA reads as TGTGCCAGCAGTCCCCCGTCCTACAGGGGATATAGCAATCAGCCCCAGCATTTT. Its translation: CASSPPSYRGYSNQPQHF.

In its sample, this clonotype was seen a few times. The rearrangement joins TRBV28 to TRBJ1-2, with D unresolved. This CDR3 has 16 amino acids. CDR1 and CDR2 from the germline V gene are MDHEN and SYDVKM. V lost 4 bases and J 7 bases, leaving 22 bases between the germline ends. CDR3 in DNA: TGTGCCAGCAGTTCACCCTTCGAGGACCCATCGGCTGGCTACACCTTC. As protein: CASSSPFEDPSAGYTF.

The chain links TRBV25-1 to TRBJ2-7; no definite D call. The CDR3 runs to 14 residues. V shed 2 bases and J shed 0 bases, with 8 bases lying between them. Germline values: CDR1 MGHDK, CDR2 SYGVNS. The CDR3 reads CASSEGSFSYEQYF. In nucleotides, the CDR3 is TGTGCCAGCAGTGAAGGTTCGTTCTCCTACGAGCAGTACTTC.

This chain uses TRBV6-2 or TRBV6-3 with TRBJ2-1; D gene unclear. This CDR3 region has 11 residues. The ends were cut back, 1 base at V and 14 bases at J, with 9 bases in the middle. CDR1 and CDR2 (germline): MNHEY, SVGEGT. The CDR3 is CASSYWRLKFF. The CDR3 nucleotides read TGTGCCAGCAGTTACTGGCGTTTGAAGTTCTTC.

The chain employs TRBV5-1 and TRBJ2-7; D gene unclear. V was cut by 0 bases and J by 4 bases, with 11 bases left in between. CDR1 is SGHRS and CDR2 is YFSETQ in the germline V gene. The length of the CDR3 is 14 residues. The CDR3: CASSLVWSVYEQYF. The CDR3 DNA follows: TGCGCCAGCAGCTTGGTGTGGTCTGTTTACGAGCAGTACTTC.

There are a few counts of this clonotype. This chain links TRBV27 with TRBJ2-7; TRBD1 agrees at 9 bases. Germline CDR1 and CDR2: MNHEY and SMNVEV (reference sequence). The CDR3 sequence is 15 residues long. The trim removed 3 bases at V and 2 bases at J, leaving 5 bases unmatched. CDR3 protein: CASSFAGTGTYEQYF. The DNA for the CDR3 is TGTGCCAGCAGTTTCGCCGGGACAGGGACCTACGAGCAGTACTTC.

This rearrangement joins TRBV6-2 or TRBV6-3 to TRBJ2-7; D uncertain. CDR1 and CDR2 from the germline V gene are MNHEY and SVGEGT. The length of the CDR3 is 14 residues. Between the trimmed V and J ends, which lost 0 bases and 5 bases, there was a span of 11 bases. CDR3 sequence reads: CASSYSNTFNEQYF. The CDR3 DNA sequence: TGTGCCAGCAGTTACTCGAACACTTTCAACGAGCAGTACTTC.

This clonotype appeared a few times. The gene calls are TRBV20-1 and TRBJ1-3; 7 bases line up with TRBD1. CDR3 length: 16 amino acids. CDR1 is DFQATT, CDR2 SNEGSKA, per germline (reference sequence). After removal of 5 bases from V and 0 bases from J, the junction contained 10 bases not matched to a gene. This chain's CDR3 is CSAQTFWDSSGNTIYF. The CDR3 DNA sequence: TGCAGTGCTCAAACCTTTTGGGACAGCTCTGGAAACACCATATATTTT.

The chain uses TRBV13 and TRBJ1-1, with D perhaps TRBD1 (6 bases). Trimming stripped 5 bases from V and 11 bases from J, with 24 bases between. CDR1 PRHDT and CDR2 FYEKMQ come from the germline V gene (reference sequence). This CDR3 has 15 amino acids. CDR3 loop: CASSTKGGGGLEAFF. For the CDR3, the DNA is TGTGCCAGCAGCACCAAGGGAGGGGGGGGGCTGGAGGCTTTCTTT.

Only a few counts were recorded for this clonotype. V and J are TRBV7-9 and TRBJ2-3, with 10 bases lining up with TRBD2. Germline V gene sequence: CDR1 SEHNR, CDR2 FQNEAQ (reference sequence). The CDR3 is 16 residues long. The V and J ends lost 5 bases and 0 bases, in that order; junction bases with no gene match: 5. The CDR3 loop is CASSKTSGYSTDTQYF. The CDR3 DNA sequence: TGTGCCAGCAGCAAGACTAGCGGGTATAGCACAGATACGCAGTATTTT. Drawing the rest from reference TRBV7-9 and TRBJ2-3, the complete variable domain is DTGVSQNPRHKITKRGQNVTFRCDPISEHNRLYWYRQTLGQGPEFLTYFQNEAQLEKSRLLSDRFSAERPKGSFSTLEIQRTEQGDSAMYLCASSKTSGYSTDTQYFGPGTRLTVL.

This clonotype was found many times. The chain recombines TRBV7-2 with TRBJ1-6, with D possibly matching TRBD1 (5 bases). The length of the CDR3 is 16 residues. Trimming pared 5 bases from V and 8 bases from J, leaving 19 bases between. The germline V gene encodes CDR1 SGHTA and CDR2 FQGNSA. The CDR3 region has the DNA TGTGCCAGCAGCCCCGCCGGGGCGGGGGGATATTCACCCCTCCACTTT. Its translation is CASSPAGAGGYSPLHF. The whole variable domain, filled in from reference TRBV7-2 and TRBJ1-6, reads GAGVSQSPSNKVTEKGKDVELRCDPISGHTALYWYRQSLGQGLEFLIYFQGNSAPDKSGLPSDRFSAERTGGSVSTLTIQRTQQEDSAVYLCASSPAGAGGYSPLHFGNGTRLTVT.